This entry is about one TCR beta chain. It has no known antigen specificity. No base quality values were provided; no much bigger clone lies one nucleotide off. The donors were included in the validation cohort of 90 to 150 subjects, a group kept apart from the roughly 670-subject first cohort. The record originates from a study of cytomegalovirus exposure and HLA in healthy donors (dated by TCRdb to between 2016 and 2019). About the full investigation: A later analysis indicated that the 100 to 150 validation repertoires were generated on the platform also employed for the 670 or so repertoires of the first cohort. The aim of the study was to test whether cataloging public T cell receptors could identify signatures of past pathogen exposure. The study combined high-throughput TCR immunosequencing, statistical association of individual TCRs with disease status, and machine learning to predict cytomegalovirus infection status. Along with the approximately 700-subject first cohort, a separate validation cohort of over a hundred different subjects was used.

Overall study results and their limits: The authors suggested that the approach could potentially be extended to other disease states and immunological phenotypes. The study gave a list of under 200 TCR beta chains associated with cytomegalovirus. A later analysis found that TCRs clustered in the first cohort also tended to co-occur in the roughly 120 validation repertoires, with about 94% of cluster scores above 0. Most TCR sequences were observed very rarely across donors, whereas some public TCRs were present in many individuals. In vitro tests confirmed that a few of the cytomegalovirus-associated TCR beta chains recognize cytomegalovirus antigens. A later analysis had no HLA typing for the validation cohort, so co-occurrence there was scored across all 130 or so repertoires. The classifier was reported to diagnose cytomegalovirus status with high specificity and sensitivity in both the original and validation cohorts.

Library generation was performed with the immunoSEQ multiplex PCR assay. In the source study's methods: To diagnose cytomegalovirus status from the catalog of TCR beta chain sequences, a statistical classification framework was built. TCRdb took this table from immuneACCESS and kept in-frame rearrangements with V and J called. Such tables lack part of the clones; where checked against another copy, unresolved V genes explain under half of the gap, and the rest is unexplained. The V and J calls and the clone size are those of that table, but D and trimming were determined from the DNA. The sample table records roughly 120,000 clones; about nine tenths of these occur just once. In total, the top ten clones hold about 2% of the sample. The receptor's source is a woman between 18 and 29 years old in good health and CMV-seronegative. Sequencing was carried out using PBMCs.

The CDR3 in this case is CASSSIFTVTYEQYF. The DNA sequence is as follows: TGTGCCAGCAGCAGCATCTTTACAGTTACCTACGAGCAGTACTTC. The rearranged segments are TRBV6-1 and TRBJ2-7; there is no confident call for the D gene. V was cut back by 6 bases and J by 2 bases, leaving a gap of 17 bases between them. The germline V gene yields MNHNS for CDR1 and SASEGT for CDR2. From its cysteine to its phenylalanine, the CDR3 spans 15 amino acids. The kept DNA is CDR3 alone, 45 bases in frame from the first base.